The 12 T cell receptor beta chains reported below all come from one sample, sequenced in a study of blood T cells in healthy people across ages. A J-beta primer mix and a sample-barcoded 5' primer were used in a second PCR of about 7 to 12 cycles. TCRdb processed the 5' RACE reads anew with MiXCR; each CDR3 protein has one entry. Counted here are 450,000 to 600,000 distinct CDR3 sequences, about 29% occurring once; the ten biggest clones make up over 3.5%. This sample also appeared in a second study, on T cells of mothers and their children.

Sequenced material: blood. Every receptor here comes from a boy aged 2 to 9 in good health.

J is TRBJ1-2 and V is TRBV25-1, with D possibly TRBD1 on 5 matching bases. Trimming pared 7 bases from V and 1 base from J, leaving 10 bases between. The CDR3 is made up of 13 amino acids. Germline V gene sequence: CDR1 MGHDK, CDR2 SYGVNS. The chain's CDR3 is CASTEGVNYGYTF. The CDR3 bases are TGTGCCAGCACGGAAGGGGTTAACTATGGCTACACCTTC.

This chain connects TRBV12-3 or TRBV12-4 to TRBJ1-1; the D is unclear. This CDR3 contains 13 residues. Trimming left V 2 bases short and J 4 bases short, with 8 bases between. CDR3 residues: CASSLRGITEAFF. The CDR3 coding sequence is TGTGCCAGCAGTTTACGGGGAATCACTGAAGCTTTCTTT.

This clonotype was counted between two and nine times. The junction differs from germline at one of its ends, possibly a read error. The chain has TRBV14 and TRBJ2-6, with D uncertain. Germline V gene sequence: CDR1 SGHDN, CDR2 FVKESK. The CDR3 has 15 residues. The CDR3 DNA reads as TGTACCAGCAGCCTTCGGAGCTCTGGGGCCAACGTCCTGACTTTC. Protein: CTSSLRSSGANVLTF.

The chain has TRBV5-1 and TRBJ1-4, with D unresolved. The V end lost 0 bases, the J end lost 8 bases, and 8 bases lay between the germline ends. Germline V gives CDR1 SGHRS, CDR2 YFSETQ. This CDR3 is built from 13 residues. The CDR3 DNA sequence: TGCGCCAGCAGCTTGGAACCGGGGGAAAAACTGTTTTTT. Its translation: CASSLEPGEKLFF.

This clonotype has just a few counts. V usage is TRBV3-1 and J usage is TRBJ2-2, with D hard to call. The CDR3 sequence is 16 residues long. CDR1 LGHDT and CDR2 YNNKEL come from the germline V gene (reference sequence). With 4 bases removed from V and 3 bases from J, the gap between germline ends came to 15 bases. In DNA, the CDR3 is TGTGCCAGCAGCCGACCAAGCTACCGAGACACCGGGGAGCTGTTTTTT. Translated: CASSRPSYRDTGELFF.

This chain connects TRBV4-2 to TRBJ1-2, with unresolved D. CDR1 LGHNA and CDR2 YNFKEQ come from the germline V gene. The ends were cut back, 4 bases at V and 5 bases at J, with 14 bases in the middle. This CDR3 is built from 14 residues. The CDR3 DNA reads TGTGCCAGCAGCCGGGAGTGGGGAGGTTATGGCTACACCTTC. It specifies CASSREWGGYGYTF.

The chain links TRBV3-1 to TRBJ2-7; D gene ambiguous. Germline loops: CDR1 LGHDT, CDR2 YNNKEL (reference sequence). V shed 0 bases and J shed 8 bases, with 8 bases lying between them. This CDR3 is built from 12 residues. The CDR3: CASSQEAMKQYF. CDR3 bases: TGTGCCAGCAGCCAAGAAGCCATGAAGCAGTACTTC.

V gene TRBV12-3 or TRBV12-4 combines with J gene TRBJ1-6, with TRBD1 identical over 7 bases. With V trimmed by 5 bases and J by 14 bases, 3 bases remained unmatched. The CDR3 covers 11 residues. CDR3 coding DNA: TGTGCCAGCAGTCCCGGACAGGCCCTCCACTTT. Translated: CASSPGQALHF.

The rearrangement links TRBV2 to TRBJ2-7; possibly TRBD2 for D (5 bases). The CDR3 is 13 residues long. Germline assignment: CDR1 SNHLY and CDR2 FYNNEI. V lost 7 bases to trimming and J lost 1 base, with 11 bases between them. CDR3 bases: TGTGCCAGCATGGGAGACAAGTCCTACGAGCAGTACTTC. It is translated as CASMGDKSYEQYF.

This chain connects TRBV29-1 to TRBJ2-7, with 10 bases that match TRBD2. The J call is doubtful: the DNA matches TRBJ2-5 better. The CDR3 loop spans 12 amino acids. Germline-derived CDR1 and CDR2 are SQVTM and ANQGSEA. The CDR3, as DNA: TGCAGCGTTATCCTAGCGGGAGTGACCCAGTACTTC. Translating gives CSVILAGVTQYF.

There are a few counts of this clonotype. The rearrangement uses TRBV20-1 and TRBJ2-7, with D maybe TRBD1 (6 bases). Germline V gives CDR1 DFQATT, CDR2 SNEGSKA (reference sequence). This CDR3 is built from 15 residues. The ends were cut back, 3 bases at V and 2 bases at J, with 17 bases in the middle. CDR3 sequence (DNA): TGCAGTGCTAGTGGGACATGGCCCCTCACCTACGAGCAGTACTTC. It encodes CSASGTWPLTYEQYF.

The sample holds a few counts of this clonotype. The chain links TRBV29-1 to TRBJ2-7; 8 bases map to TRBD1. Germline values: CDR1 SQVTM, CDR2 ANQGSEA. The CDR3 is made up of 15 amino acids. The V gene end was trimmed by 5 bases and the J gene end by 3 bases; junction bases not matched to a gene: 12. The CDR3 region has the DNA TGCAGCGTTCCAATGTCCGGGACAGGAGACTACGAGCAGTACTTC. Its protein is CSVPMSGTGDYEQYF.